The 14 T cell receptor beta chains below were found in one sample sequenced in a study of blood T cell repertoires in COVID-19. Clones were read by immunoSEQ multiplex PCR, and TCRdb kept only the in-frame ones, dropping some. The data contain some 200,000 clones, around 84% of them singletons. The material sequenced was peripheral blood. All receptors come from a man between 25 and 39 years old with active or convalescent COVID-19.

This chain uses TRBV3-1 (or the pseudogene TRBV3-2) with TRBJ2-2; tentative D call: TRBD2 (5 bases). Germline values: CDR1 LGHDT, CDR2 YNNKEL (reference sequence). The CDR3 has 16 residues. With 1 base removed from V and 2 bases from J, the gap between germline ends came to 11 bases. CDR3 amino acids: CASSQVWTSNTGELFF. The CDR3 nucleotides are TGTGCCAGCAGCCAAGTATGGACTTCCAACACCGGGGAGCTGTTTTTT.

This sequence joins TRBV6-5 and TRBJ2-7; 9 nucleotides agree with TRBD2. In germline, CDR1 is MNHEY, CDR2 SVGAGI. V shed 6 bases and J 4 bases; nucleotides not matched to a gene: 10. The length of the CDR3 is 15 residues. The CDR3 sequence is CASRARTSVYYEQYF. The CDR3 region has the DNA TGTGCCAGCAGAGCGAGGACTAGCGTGTATTACGAGCAGTACTTC.

The chain is built from TRBV6-5 and TRBJ2-3; 16 bases align to TRBD2. Germline trimming cut 2 bases from V and 4 bases from J; bases unmatched to any gene: 0. The germline gives CDR1 MNHEY, CDR2 SVGAGI. This CDR3 contains 16 residues. The CDR3: CASSYGTSGRADTQYF. CDR3 sequence (DNA): TGTGCCAGCAGTTACGGGACTAGCGGGAGGGCAGATACGCAGTATTTT.

The chain recombines TRBV19 with TRBJ2-2; 10 bases are a match to TRBD1. The germline V gene has CDR1 LNHDA and CDR2 SQIVND (reference sequence). The CDR3 spans 18 residues. The J segment lost 2 bases and the V segment lost 5 bases, leaving 11 bases of the junction unmatched. CDR3 region: CASSSPPGQGNNTGELFF. CDR3 DNA sequence: TGTGCCAGTAGTTCTCCTCCGGGACAGGGGAATAACACCGGGGAGCTGTTTTTT.

The gene calls are TRBV30 and TRBJ1-1; D is perhaps TRBD1 (6 bases). Germline CDR1 is GTSNPN and CDR2 is SVGIG (reference sequence). CDR3 size: 12 residues. The CDR3 nucleotides are TGTACATCCGGGGGGCTGAACACTGAAGCTTTCTTT. It yields the protein CTSGGLNTEAFF.

The chain combines TRBV7-2 with TRBJ2-3; TRBD2 might be the D (5 bases). This CDR3 contains 14 residues. Trimming took off 7 bases at V and 1 base at J, with 12 bases between the two ends. Germline-derived CDR1 and CDR2 are SGHTA and FQGNSA. The CDR3 DNA follows: TGTGCCAGCAAGAGGGCACTAGGCACAGATACGCAGTATTTT. This codes for CASKRALGTDTQYF.

This clone has at least ten counts. The chain joins TRBV4-1 to TRBJ1-2; D unclear. Trimming took 0 bases from V and 3 from J, leaving 11 bases between them. Germline V gene data show CDR1 as MGHRA and CDR2 as YSYEKL. The CDR3 loop spans 15 amino acids. The CDR3 DNA sequence: TGCGCCAGCAGCCAAGATATTTCGGTAGACTATGGCTACACCTTC. Residues: CASSQDISVDYGYTF.

This clone was detected a few times. The chain joins TRBV9 to TRBJ1-2; 7 bases are shared with TRBD1. The CDR3 covers 15 residues. Trimming took 2 bases from V and 4 from J; bases not matched to a gene: 8. Germline values: CDR1 SGDLS, CDR2 YYNGEE. CDR3 region: CASSVRQGLGYGYTF. CDR3 nucleotide sequence: TGTGCCAGCAGCGTGCGACAGGGTCTGGGCTATGGCTACACCTTC.

The chain carries TRBV10-3 and TRBJ2-2; 11 bases line up with TRBD1. Germline V gene data show CDR1 as ENHRY and CDR2 as SYGVKD. The trim removed 6 bases at V and 2 bases at J, leaving 5 bases unmatched. The CDR3 contains 16 residues. CDR3 nucleotide sequence: TGTGCCATCAGCTACGGACAGGGGGCAAACACCGGGGAGCTGTTTTTT. It is translated as CAISYGQGANTGELFF.

This rearrangement joins TRBV6-2 or TRBV6-3 to TRBJ2-1; 9 nucleotides align to TRBD1. Germline assignment: CDR1 MNHEY and CDR2 SVGEGT. The CDR3 loop spans 16 amino acids. After removal of 5 bases from V and 6 bases from J, the junction contained 11 bases not matched to a gene. CDR3 protein: CASSLSRGTGINEQFF. The CDR3 DNA reads TGTGCCAGCAGTCTTTCCCGTGGGACAGGGATCAATGAGCAGTTCTTC.

The chain joins TRBV6-5 to TRBJ1-1; 8 nucleotides align to TRBD1. Germline assignment: CDR1 MNHEY and CDR2 SVGAGI. This CDR3 has 14 residues. The junction had 6 bases not matched to a gene; V was cut back by 7 bases and J by 2 bases. The CDR3 loop reads CASTKGQENTEAFF. The DNA for the CDR3 is TGTGCCAGCACTAAGGGACAGGAAAACACTGAAGCTTTCTTT.

This chain links TRBV4-3 with TRBJ1-1, with D possibly being TRBD1 (5 bases). V shed 4 bases and J shed 4 bases, with 13 bases lying between them. CDR3 length: 14 amino acids. The V gene's germline CDR1 is LGHNA and CDR2 YSLEER. The DNA for the CDR3 is TGCGCCAGCAGCCGAGGCAGGGTGGGCACTGAAGCTTTCTTT. It yields the protein CASSRGRVGTEAFF.

V and J are TRBV25-1 and TRBJ1-2; D remains unclear. The CDR3 length is 14 residues. Germline V lookup: CDR1 MGHDK, CDR2 SYGVNS. The V gene lost 2 bases and the J gene lost 7 bases, with 14 bases spanning the gap. The CDR3 DNA reads as TGTGCCAGCAGTGAACAGGCAGGCCTCGGTGGCTACACCTTC. It encodes CASSEQAGLGGYTF.

V and J are TRBV4-3 and TRBJ2-1, with 7 bases lining up with TRBD1. The CDR3 has 15 residues. J gave up 3 bases and V 4 bases, and 6 bases lay outside the gene matches. The germline CDR1 and CDR2 sequences are LGHNA and YSLEER. CDR3 DNA sequence: TGCGCCAGCAGCCCGCCGGGACAGCTCTACAATGAGCAGTTCTTC. Protein sequence: CASSPPGQLYNEQFF.